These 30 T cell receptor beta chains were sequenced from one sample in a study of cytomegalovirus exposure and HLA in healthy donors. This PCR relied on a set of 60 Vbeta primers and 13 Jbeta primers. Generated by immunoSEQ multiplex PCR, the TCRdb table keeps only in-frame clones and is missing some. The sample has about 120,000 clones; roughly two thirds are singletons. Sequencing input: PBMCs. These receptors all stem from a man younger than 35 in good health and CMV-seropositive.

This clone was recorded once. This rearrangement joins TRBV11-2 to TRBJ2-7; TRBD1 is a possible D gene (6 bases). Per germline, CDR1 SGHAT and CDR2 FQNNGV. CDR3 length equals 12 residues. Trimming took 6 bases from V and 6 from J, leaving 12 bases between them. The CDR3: CASSSTGFEQYF. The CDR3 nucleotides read TGTGCCAGCAGTTCTACAGGGTTCGAGCAGTACTTC.

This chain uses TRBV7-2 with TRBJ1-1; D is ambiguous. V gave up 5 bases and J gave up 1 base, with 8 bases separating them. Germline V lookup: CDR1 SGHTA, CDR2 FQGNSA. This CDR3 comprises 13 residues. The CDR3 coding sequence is TGTGCCAGCAGCCCGCTAGGGAACACTGAAGCTTTCTTT. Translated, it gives CASSPLGNTEAFF.

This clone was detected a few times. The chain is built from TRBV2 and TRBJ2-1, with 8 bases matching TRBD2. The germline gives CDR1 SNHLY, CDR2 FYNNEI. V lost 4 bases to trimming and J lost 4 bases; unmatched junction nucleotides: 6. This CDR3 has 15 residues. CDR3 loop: CASSGAGGAYNEQFF. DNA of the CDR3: TGTGCCAGCAGTGGGGCCGGGGGGGCATACAATGAGCAGTTCTTC.

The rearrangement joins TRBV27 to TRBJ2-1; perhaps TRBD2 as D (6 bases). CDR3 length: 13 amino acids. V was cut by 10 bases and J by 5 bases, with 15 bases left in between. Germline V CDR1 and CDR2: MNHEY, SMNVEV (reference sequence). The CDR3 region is CATATRANNEQFF. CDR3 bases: TGTGCCACCGCGACTAGAGCGAACAATGAGCAGTTCTTC.

Written as DNA, the CDR3 is TGTGCCAGCAGCGGGTACGAGCAGTACTTC. Translating it yields CASSGYEQYF. The chain is built from TRBV6-1 and TRBJ2-5; D not resolved. The J call is uncertain, as TRBJ2-7 better fits the DNA end. CDR3 length: 10 residues. Germline V gene lookup returns CDR1 MNHNS and CDR2 SASEGT.

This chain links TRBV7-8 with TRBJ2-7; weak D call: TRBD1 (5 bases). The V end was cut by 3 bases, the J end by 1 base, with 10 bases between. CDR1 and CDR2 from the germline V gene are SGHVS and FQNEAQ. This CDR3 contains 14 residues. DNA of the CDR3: TGTGCCAGCAGCTTGCCCGACAGATCCTACGAGCAGTACGTC. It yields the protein CASSLPDRSYEQYV.

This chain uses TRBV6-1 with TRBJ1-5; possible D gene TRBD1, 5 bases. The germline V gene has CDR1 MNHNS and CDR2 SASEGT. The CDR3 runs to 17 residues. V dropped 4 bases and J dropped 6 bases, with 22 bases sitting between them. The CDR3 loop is CASSGYLGWGRSQPQHF. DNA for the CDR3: TGTGCCAGCAGTGGCTATTTGGGGTGGGGCAGGAGTCAGCCCCAGCATTTT.

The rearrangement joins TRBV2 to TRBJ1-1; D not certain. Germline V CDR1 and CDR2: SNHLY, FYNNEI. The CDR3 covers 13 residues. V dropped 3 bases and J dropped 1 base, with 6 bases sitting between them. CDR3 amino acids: CASSDWQNTEAFF. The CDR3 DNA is TGTGCCAGCAGTGATTGGCAGAACACTGAAGCTTTCTTT.

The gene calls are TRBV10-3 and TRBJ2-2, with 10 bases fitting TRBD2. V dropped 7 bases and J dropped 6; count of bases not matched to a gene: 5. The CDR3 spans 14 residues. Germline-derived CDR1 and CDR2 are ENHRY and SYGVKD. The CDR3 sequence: CAINPGLASGELFF. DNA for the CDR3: TGTGCCATCAATCCGGGACTAGCGTCCGGGGAGCTGTTTTTT.

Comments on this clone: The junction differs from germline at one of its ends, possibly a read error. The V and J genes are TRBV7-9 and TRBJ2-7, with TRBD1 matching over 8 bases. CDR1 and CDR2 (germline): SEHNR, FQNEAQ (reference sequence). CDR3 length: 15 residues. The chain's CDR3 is CSSSLIGQGSYEQYF. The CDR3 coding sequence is TGTTCCAGCAGCTTAATCGGACAGGGATCCTACGAGCAGTACTTC. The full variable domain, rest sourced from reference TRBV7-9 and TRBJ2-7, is DTGVSQNPRHKITKRGQNVTFRCDPISEHNRLYWYRQTLGQGPEFLTYFQNEAQLEKSRLLSDRFSAERPKGSFSTLEIQRTEQGDSAMYLCSSSLIGQGSYEQYFGPGTRLTVT.

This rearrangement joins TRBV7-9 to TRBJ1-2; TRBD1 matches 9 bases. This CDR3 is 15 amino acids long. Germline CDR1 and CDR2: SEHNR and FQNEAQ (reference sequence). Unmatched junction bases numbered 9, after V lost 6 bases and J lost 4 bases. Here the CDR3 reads CASRPGQGPAYGYTF. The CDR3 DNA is TGTGCCAGCAGACCCGGACAGGGGCCCGCCTATGGCTACACCTTC.

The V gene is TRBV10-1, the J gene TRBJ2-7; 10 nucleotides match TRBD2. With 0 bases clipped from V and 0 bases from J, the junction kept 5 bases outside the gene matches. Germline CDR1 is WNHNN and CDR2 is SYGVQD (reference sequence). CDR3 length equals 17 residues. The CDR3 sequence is CASSESPLAGSSYEQYF. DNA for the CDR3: TGCGCCAGCAGTGAGTCTCCACTAGCGGGGAGCTCCTACGAGCAGTACTTC.

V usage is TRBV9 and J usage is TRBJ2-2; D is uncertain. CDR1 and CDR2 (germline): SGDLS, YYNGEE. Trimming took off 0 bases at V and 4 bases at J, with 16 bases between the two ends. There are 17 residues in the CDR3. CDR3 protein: CASSVEGVSMGTGELFF. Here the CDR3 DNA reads TGTGCCAGCAGCGTAGAAGGAGTGAGTATGGGCACCGGGGAGCTGTTTTTT. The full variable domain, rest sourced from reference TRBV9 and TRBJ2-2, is DSGVTQTPKHLITATGQRVTLRCSPRSGDLSVYWYQQSLDQGLQFLIQYYNGEERAKGNILERFSAQQFPDLHSELNLSSLELGDSALYFCASSVEGVSMGTGELFFGEGSRLTVL.

The CDR3 loop reads CASSTGNRPLHF. CDR3 nucleotides: TGTGCCAGCTCGACAGGGAACAGGCCCCTCCACTTT. The chain carries TRBV18 and TRBJ1-6, with 7 bases matching TRBD1. The CDR3 loop spans 12 amino acids. J was trimmed by 13 bases and V by 6 bases; bases with no gene match: 6. Germline-derived CDR1 and CDR2 are KGHSH and LQKENI.

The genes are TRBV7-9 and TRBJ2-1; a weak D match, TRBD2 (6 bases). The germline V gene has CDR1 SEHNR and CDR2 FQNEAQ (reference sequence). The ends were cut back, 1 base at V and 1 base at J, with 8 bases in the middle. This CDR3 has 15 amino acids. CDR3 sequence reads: CASSLDGGSYNEQFF. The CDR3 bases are TGTGCCAGCAGCTTAGATGGGGGGTCCTACAATGAGCAGTTCTTC.

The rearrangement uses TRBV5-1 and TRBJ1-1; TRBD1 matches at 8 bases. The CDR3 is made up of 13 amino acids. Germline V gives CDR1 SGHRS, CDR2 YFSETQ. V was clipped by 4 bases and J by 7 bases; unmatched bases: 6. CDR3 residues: CASSRTGFSEAFF. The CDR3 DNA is TGCGCCAGCAGCAGGACAGGGTTCAGTGAAGCTTTCTTT. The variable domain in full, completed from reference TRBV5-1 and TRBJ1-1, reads KAGVTQTPRYLIKTRGQQVTLSCSPISGHRSVSWYQQTPGQGLQFLFEYFSETQRNKGNFPGRFSGRQFSNSRSEMNVSTLELGDSALYLCASSRTGFSEAFFGQGTRLTVV.

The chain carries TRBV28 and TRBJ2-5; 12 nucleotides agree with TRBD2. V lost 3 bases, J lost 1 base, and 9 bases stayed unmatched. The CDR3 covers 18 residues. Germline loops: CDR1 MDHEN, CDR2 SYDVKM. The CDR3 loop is CASSFLLAGGPGQETQYF. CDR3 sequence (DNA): TGTGCCAGCAGTTTTCTCCTAGCGGGGGGGCCAGGCCAAGAGACCCAGTACTTC.

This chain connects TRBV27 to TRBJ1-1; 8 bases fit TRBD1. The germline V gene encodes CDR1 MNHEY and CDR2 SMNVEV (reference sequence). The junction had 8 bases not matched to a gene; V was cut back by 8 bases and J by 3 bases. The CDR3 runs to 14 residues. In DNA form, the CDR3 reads TGTGCCAGCGTCAGGGGGCCCCCTTACACTGAAGCTTTCTTT. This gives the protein CASVRGPPYTEAFF.

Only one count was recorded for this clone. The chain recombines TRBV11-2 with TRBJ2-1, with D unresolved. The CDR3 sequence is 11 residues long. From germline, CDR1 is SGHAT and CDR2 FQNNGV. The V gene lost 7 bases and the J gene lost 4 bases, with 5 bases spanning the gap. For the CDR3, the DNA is TGTGCCAGCACCCCATACAATGAGCAGTTCTTC. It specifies CASTPYNEQFF.

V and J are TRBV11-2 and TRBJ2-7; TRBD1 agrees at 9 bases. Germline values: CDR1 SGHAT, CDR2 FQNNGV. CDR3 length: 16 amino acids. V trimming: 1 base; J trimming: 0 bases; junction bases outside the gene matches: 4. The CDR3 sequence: CASSLVGTGFSYEQYV. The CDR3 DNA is TGTGCCAGCAGCTTAGTGGGGACAGGGTTCTCCTACGAGCAGTACGTC.

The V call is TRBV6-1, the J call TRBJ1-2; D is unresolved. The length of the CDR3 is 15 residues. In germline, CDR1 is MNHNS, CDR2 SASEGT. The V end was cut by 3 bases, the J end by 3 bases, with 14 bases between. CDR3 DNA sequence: TGTGCCAGCAGTGATCCTATCGGAGGAGACTATGGCTACACCTTC. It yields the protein CASSDPIGGDYGYTF.

The CDR3 nucleotides are TGTGCCAGCAGGGCAGATACCTACGAGCAGTACTTC. Encoded protein: CASRADTYEQYF. The chain has TRBV6-5 and TRBJ2-7; D ambiguous. CDR1 MNHEY and CDR2 SVGAGI come from the germline V gene. V was cut by 6 bases and J by 2 bases, with 8 bases left in between. This CDR3 contains 12 residues.

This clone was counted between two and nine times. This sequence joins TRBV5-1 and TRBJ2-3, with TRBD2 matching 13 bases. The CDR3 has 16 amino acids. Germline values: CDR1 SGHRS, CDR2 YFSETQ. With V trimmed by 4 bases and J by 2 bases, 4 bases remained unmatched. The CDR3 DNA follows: TGCGCCAGCAGCCAGGGACTAGCGGGGTACACAGATACGCAGTATTTT. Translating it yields CASSQGLAGYTDTQYF.

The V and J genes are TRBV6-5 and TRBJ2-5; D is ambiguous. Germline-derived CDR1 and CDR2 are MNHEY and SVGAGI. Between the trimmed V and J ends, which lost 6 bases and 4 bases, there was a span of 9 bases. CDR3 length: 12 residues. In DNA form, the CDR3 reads TGTGCCAGCAGAATCTCCGTAGAGACCCAGTACTTC. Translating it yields CASRISVETQYF.

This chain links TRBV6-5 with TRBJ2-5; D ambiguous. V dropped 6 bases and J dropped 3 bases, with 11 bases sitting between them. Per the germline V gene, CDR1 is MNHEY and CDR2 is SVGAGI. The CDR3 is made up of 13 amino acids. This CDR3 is CASRSYLKETQYF. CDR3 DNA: TGTGCCAGCAGGTCTTATCTAAAAGAGACCCAGTACTTC.

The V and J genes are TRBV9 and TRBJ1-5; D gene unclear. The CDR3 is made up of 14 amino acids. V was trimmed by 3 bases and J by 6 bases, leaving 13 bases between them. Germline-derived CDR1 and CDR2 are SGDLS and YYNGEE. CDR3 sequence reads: CASSGGKGGQPQHF. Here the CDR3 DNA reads TGTGCCAGCAGCGGAGGCAAGGGAGGTCAGCCCCAGCATTTT.

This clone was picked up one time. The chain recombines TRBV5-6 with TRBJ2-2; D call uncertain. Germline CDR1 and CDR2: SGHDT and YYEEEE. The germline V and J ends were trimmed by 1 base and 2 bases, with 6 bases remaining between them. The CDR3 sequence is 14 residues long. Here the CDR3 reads CASSLTVNTGELFF. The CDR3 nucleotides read TGTGCCAGCAGCTTGACAGTAAACACCGGGGAGCTGTTTTTT.

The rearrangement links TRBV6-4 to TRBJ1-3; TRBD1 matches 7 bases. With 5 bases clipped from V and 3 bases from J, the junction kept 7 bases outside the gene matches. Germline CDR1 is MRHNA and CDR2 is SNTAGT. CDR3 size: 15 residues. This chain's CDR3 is CASSSDRFIGNTIYF. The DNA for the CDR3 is TGTGCCAGCAGTTCGGACAGGTTTATTGGAAACACCATATATTTT.

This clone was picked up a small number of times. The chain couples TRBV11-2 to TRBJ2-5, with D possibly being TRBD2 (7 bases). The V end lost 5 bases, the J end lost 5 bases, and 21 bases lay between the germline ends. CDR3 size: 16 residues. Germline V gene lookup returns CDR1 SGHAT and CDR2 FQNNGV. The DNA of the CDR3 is TGTGCCAGCAGCGAGGGGGGGGGAATATCGTTCGAGACCCAGTACTTC. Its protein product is CASSEGGGISFETQYF.

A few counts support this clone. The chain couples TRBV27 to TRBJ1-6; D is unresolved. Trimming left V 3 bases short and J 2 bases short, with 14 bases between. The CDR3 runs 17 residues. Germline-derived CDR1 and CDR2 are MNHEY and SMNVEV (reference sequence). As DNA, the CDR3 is TGTGCCAGCAGTTTCGCGGCATATCACCCCTATAATTCACCCCTCCACTTT. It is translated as CASSFAAYHPYNSPLHF.